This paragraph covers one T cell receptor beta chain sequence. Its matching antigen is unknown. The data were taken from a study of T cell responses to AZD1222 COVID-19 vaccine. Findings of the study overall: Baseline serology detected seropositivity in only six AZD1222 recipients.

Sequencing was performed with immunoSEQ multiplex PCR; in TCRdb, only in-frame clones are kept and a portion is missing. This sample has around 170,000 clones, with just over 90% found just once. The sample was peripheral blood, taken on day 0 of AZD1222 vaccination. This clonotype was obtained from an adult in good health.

CDR3 in DNA: TGTGCCAGCAGCTTAAAAGGACCGGGACAAGAGACCCAGTACTTC. Encoded protein: CASSLKGPGQETQYF. This chain connects TRBV7-2 to TRBJ2-5, with a weak D call TRBD2 (5 bases). With 2 bases removed from V and 2 bases from J, the gap between germline ends came to 12 bases. From germline, CDR1 is SGHTA and CDR2 FQGNSA. The CDR3 covers 15 residues.